The clone carrying this T cell receptor (beta chain) was recorded at least ten times. The sample originates from a study of tumor and adjacent non-tumor tissue in lung cancer. The library came from three nested PCR rounds adapted from ARM-PCR protocols. TCRdb independently ran MiXCR on the multiplex PCR reads; one entry per CDR3 protein. Of about 110,000 distinct CDR3 sequences listed, 84% were seen once; the top ten hold about 23%. RNA was extracted from bulk tissue without any cell sorting. The sample was lung tumor tissue. The TCR originated in a man between 70 and 80 years old with non-small cell lung cancer.

CDR3 in DNA: TGCAGTGCTAGAGATACCCAGGCCTCCTACAATGAGCAGTTCTTC. Translation gives CSARDTQASYNEQFF. V and J are TRBV20-1 and TRBJ2-1; D is unclear. Per the germline V gene, CDR1 is DFQATT and CDR2 is SNEGSKA (reference sequence). There are 15 residues in the CDR3. The V and J ends lost 0 bases and 0 bases respectively, with 9 bases between them.